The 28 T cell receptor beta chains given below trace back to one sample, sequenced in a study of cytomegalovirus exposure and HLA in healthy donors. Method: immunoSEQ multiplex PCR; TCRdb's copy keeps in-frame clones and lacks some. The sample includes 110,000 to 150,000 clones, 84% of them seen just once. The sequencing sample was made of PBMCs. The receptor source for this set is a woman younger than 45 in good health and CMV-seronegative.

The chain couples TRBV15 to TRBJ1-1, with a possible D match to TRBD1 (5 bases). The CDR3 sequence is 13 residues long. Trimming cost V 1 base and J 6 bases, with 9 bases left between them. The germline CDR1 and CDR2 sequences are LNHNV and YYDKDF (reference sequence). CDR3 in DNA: TGTGCCACCAGCAGAGTACAGGCCGCTGAAGCTTTCTTT. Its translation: CATSRVQAAEAFF. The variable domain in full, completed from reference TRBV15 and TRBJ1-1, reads DAMVIQNPRYQVTQFGKPVTLSCSQTLNHNVMYWYQQKSSQAPKLLFHYYDKDFNNEADTPDNFQSRRPNTSFCFLDIRSPGLGDTAMYLCATSRVQAAEAFFGQGTRLTVV.

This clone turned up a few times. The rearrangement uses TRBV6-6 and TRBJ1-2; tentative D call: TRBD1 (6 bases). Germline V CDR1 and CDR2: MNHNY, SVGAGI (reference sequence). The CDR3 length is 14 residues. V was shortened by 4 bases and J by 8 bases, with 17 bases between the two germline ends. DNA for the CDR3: TGTGCCAGCAGTTCGGGAGGGGGATTTAGCGGCTACACCTTC. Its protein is CASSSGGGFSGYTF.

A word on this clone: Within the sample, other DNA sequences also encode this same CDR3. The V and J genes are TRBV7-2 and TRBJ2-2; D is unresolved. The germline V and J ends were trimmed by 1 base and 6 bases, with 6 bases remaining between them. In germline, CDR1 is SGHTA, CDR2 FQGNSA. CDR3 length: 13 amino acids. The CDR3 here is CASSLGGAGELFF. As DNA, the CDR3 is TGTGCCAGCAGCTTAGGCGGCGCCGGGGAGCTGTTTTTT.

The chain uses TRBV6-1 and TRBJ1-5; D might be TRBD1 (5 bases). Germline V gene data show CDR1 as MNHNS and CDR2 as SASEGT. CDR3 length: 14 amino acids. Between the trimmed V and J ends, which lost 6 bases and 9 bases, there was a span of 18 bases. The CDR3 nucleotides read TGTGCCAGCAGAATCCCAGGGAATAGTTGGCCCCAGCATTTT. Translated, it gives CASRIPGNSWPQHF.

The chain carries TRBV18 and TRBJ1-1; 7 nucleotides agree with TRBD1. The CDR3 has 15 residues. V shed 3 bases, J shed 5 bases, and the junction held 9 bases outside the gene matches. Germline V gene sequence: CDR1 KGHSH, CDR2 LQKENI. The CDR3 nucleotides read TGTGCCAGCTCACCCCTCGGACAGGTACAAACTGAAGCTTTCTTT. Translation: CASSPLGQVQTEAFF.

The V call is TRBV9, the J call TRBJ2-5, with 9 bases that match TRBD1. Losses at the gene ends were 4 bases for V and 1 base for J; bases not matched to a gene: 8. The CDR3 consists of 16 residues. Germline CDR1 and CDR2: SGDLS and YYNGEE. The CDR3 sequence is CASSRPGTGSQETQYF. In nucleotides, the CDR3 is TGTGCCAGCAGCCGACCCGGGACAGGGTCCCAAGAGACCCAGTACTTC. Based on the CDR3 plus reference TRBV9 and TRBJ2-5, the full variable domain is DSGVTQTPKHLITATGQRVTLRCSPRSGDLSVYWYQQSLDQGLQFLIQYYNGEERAKGNILERFSAQQFPDLHSELNLSSLELGDSALYFCASSRPGTGSQETQYFGPGTRLLVL.

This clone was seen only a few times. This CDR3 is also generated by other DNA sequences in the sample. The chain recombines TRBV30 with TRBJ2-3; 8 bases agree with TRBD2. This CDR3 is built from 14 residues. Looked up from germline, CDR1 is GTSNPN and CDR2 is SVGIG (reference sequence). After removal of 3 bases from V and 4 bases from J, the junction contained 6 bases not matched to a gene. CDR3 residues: CAWSPGLASDTQYF. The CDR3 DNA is TGTGCCTGGAGCCCAGGACTAGCCTCAGATACGCAGTATTTT.

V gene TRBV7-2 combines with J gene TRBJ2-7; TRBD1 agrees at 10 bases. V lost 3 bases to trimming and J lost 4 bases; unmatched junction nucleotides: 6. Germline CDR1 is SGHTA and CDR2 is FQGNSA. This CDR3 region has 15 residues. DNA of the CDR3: TGTGCCAGCAGCTTCTCAGGGACAGGGGAGTACGAGCAGTACTTC. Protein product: CASSFSGTGEYEQYF.

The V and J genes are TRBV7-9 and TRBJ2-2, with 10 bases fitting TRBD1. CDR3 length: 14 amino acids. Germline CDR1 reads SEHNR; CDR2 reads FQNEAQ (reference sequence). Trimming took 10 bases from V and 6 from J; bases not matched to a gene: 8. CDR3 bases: TGTGCCACCATCGGGACAGGGGCGGCCGGGGAGCTGTTTTTT. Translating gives CATIGTGAAGELFF.

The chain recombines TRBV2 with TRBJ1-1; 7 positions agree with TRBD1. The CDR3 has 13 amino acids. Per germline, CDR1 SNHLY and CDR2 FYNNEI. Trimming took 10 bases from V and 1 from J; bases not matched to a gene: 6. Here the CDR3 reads CATTGVWNTEAFF. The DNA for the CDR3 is TGTGCCACTACAGGGGTTTGGAACACTGAAGCTTTCTTT.

CDR3 in amino acids: CASNGEANEQFF. CDR3 DNA: TGTGCCAGCAATGGAGAGGCAAATGAGCAGTTCTTC. The rearrangement uses TRBV2 and TRBJ2-1; D gene unclear. V was clipped by 7 bases and J by 7 bases, with 11 bases between them. This CDR3 has 12 amino acids. CDR1 is SNHLY, CDR2 FYNNEI, per germline.

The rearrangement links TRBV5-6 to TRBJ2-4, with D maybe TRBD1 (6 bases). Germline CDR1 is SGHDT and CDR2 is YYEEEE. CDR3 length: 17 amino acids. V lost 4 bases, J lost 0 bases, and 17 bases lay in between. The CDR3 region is CASSLLLTGLAKNIQYF. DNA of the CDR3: TGTGCCAGCAGCCTACTACTGACAGGTCTAGCCAAAAACATTCAGTACTTC. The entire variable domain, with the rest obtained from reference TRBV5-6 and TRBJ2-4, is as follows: DAGVTQSPTHLIKTRGQQVTLRCSPKSGHDTVSWYQQALGQGPQFIFQYYEEEERQRGNFPDRFSGHQFPNYSSELNVNALLLGDSALYLCASSLLLTGLAKNIQYFGAGTRLSVL.

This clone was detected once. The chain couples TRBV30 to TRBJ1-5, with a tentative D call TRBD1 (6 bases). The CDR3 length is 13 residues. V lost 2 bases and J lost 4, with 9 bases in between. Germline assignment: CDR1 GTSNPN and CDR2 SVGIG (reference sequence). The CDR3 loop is CAWSRQGNQPQHF. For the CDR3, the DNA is TGTGCCTGGAGTAGGCAGGGGAATCAGCCCCAGCATTTT. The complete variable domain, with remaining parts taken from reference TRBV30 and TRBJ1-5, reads SQTIHQWPATLVQPVGSPLSLECTVEGTSNPNLYWYRQAAGRGLQLLFYSVGIGQISSEVPQNLSASRPQDRQFILSSKKLLLSDSGFYLCAWSRQGNQPQHFGDGTRLSIL.

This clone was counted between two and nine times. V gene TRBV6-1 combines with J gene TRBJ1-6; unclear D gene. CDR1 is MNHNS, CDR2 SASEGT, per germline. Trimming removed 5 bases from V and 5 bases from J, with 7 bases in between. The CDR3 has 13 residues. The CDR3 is CASSRQDNSPLHF. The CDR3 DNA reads TGTGCCAGCAGTAGACAAGATAATTCACCCCTCCACTTT.

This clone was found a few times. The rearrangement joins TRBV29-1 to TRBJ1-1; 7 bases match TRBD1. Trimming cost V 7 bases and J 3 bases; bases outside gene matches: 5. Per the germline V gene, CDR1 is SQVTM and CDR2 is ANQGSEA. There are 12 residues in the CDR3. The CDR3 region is CSAGQSYTEAFF. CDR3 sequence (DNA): TGCAGCGCGGGACAGAGCTACACTGAAGCTTTCTTT. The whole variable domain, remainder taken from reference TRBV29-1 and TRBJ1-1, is SAVISQKPSRDICQRGTSLTIQCQVDSQVTMMFWYRQQPGQSLTLIATANQGSEATYESGFVIDKFPISRPNLTFSTLTVSNMSPEDSSIYLCSAGQSYTEAFFGQGTRLTVV.

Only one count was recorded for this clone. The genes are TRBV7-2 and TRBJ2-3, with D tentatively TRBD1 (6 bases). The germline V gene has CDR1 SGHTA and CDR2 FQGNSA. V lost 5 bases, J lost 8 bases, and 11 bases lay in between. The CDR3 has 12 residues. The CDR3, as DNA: TGTGCCAGCAGCGCTACAGGGCCTACGCAGTATTTT. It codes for CASSATGPTQYF.

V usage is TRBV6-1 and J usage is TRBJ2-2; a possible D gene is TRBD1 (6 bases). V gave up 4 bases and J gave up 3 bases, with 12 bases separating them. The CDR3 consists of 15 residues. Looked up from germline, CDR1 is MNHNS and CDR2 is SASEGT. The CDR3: CASSAKQGYTGELFF. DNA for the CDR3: TGTGCCAGCAGTGCGAAACAGGGTTACACCGGGGAGCTGTTTTTT.

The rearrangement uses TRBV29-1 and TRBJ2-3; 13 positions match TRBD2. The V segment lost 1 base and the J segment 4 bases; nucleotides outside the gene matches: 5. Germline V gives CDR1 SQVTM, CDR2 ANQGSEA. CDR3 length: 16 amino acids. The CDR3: CSVEAPTSGGSDTQYF. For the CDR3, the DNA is TGCAGCGTTGAAGCCCCGACTAGCGGGGGGTCAGATACGCAGTATTTT.

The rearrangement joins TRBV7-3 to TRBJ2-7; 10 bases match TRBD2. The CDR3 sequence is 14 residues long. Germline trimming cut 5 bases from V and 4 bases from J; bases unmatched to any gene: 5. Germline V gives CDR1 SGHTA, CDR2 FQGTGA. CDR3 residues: CASSPLAGSYEQYF. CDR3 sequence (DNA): TGTGCCAGCAGCCCACTAGCGGGGAGTTACGAGCAGTACTTC.

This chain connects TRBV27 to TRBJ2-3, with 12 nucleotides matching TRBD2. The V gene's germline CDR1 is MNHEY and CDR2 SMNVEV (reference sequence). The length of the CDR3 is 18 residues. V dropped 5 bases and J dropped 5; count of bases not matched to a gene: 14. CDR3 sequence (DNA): TGTGCCAGCAGTCCCCATTCTAGCGGGGGGGCCCCGAGAGATACGCAGTATTTT. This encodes CASSPHSSGGAPRDTQYF.

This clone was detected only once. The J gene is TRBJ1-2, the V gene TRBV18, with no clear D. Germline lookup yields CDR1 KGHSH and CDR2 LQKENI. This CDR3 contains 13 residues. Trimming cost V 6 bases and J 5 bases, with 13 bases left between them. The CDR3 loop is CASSREEGYGYTF. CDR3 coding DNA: TGTGCCAGCTCCCGAGAGGAGGGATATGGCTACACCTTC.

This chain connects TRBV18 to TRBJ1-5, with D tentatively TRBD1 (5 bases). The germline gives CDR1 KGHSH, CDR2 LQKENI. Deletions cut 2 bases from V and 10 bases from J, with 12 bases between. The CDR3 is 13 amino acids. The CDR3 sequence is CASSPGGGSPQHF. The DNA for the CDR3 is TGTGCCAGCTCACCAGGGGGGGGTAGTCCCCAGCATTTT.

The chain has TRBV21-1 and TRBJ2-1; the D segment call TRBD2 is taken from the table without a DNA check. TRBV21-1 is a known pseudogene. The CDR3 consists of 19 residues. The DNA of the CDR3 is TGTGCCAGCAGCAAAGAGCTCCCCCCACTAGTGTCCCCCTACAATGAGCAGTTCTTC. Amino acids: CASSKELPPLVSPYNEQFF.

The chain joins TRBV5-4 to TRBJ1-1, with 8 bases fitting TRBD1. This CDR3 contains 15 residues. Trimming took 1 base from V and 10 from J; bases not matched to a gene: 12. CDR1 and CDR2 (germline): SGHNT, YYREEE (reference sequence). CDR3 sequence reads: CASSLRGAGQAVAFF. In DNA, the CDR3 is TGTGCCAGCAGCTTGCGGGGGGCGGGACAGGCAGTAGCTTTCTTT.

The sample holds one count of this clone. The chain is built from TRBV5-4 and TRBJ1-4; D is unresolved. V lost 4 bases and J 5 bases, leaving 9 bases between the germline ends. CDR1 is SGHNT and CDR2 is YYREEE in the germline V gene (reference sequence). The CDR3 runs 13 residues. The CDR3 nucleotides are TGTGCCAGCAGCCACCCTAAGAATGAAAAACTGTTTTTT. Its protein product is CASSHPKNEKLFF.

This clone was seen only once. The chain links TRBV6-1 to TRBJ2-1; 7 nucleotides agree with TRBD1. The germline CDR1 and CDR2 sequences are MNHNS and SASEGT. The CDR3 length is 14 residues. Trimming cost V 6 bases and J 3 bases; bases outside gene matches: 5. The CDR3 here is CASSNTGVYNEQFF. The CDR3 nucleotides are TGTGCCAGCAGCAATACAGGGGTCTACAATGAGCAGTTCTTC.

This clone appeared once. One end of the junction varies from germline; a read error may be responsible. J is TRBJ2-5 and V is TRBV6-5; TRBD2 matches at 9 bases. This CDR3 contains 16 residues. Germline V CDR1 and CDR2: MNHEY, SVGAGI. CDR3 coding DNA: TGTGCCAGCAGTTACTGGCGGGGGGGCCACCAGGAGACCCAGTACTTC. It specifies CASSYWRGGHQETQYF.

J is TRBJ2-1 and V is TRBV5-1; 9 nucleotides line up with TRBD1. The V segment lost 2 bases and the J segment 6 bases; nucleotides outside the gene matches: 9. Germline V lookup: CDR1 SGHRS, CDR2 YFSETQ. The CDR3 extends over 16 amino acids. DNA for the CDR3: TGCGCCAGCAGCTTAATAACGGGACAGGGTGGCAATGAGCAGTTCTTC. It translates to CASSLITGQGGNEQFF.